These T cell receptor beta chains were read from a single sample in a study of OX40 agonist ivuxolimab in advanced cancers. The repertoire was sequenced with immunoSEQ multiplex PCR; TCRdb's copy has only in-frame clones and lacks some. The sample includes about 20,000 clones, about 65% seen only once; the top ten take roughly 20%. The starting material was CD4+ or CD8+ T cells sorted from blood, obtained in a trial of the OX40 agonist ivuxolimab. The receptors here all came from an adult with an advanced solid tumor such as melanoma, head and neck, liver or kidney cancer. CDR3s include the opening cysteine and the closing phenylalanine or tryptophan. D genes are given only for firm matches. For some rows the clone size is stated as once, few or many, or as a class when expanded; others skip it.

TRBJ1-1,TRBV27,.,.,TGTGCCAGCAGCCTCCTCGTGGGGGCCGGGAACACTGAAGCTTTCTTT,CASSLLVGAGNTEAFF
TRBJ1-5,TRBV21-1,.,.,TGTGCCAGCAGCAAAGGGGGGGGTCATAGCAATCAGCCCCAGCATTTT,CASSKGGGHSNQPQHF
TRBJ1-1,TRBV27,.,once,TGTGCCAGCAGTTCGCGGACCCTTGCCTATGAAGCTTTCTTT,CASSSRTLAYEAFF
TRBJ2-7,TRBV5-8,.,.,TGTGCCAGCAGCCCGAGGGACCTTGGTCGTACCTACGAGCAGTACTTC,CASSPRDLGRTYEQYF
TRBJ1-2,TRBV6-5,TRBD1,few,TGTGCCAGCAGTTACTCTACAGGGGGCTATGGCTACACCTTC,CASSYSTGGYGYTF
TRBJ2-2,TRBV27,TRBD1,few,TGTGCCAGCAATCGGACCGAATCTACTCAGGGGGCCGGGGAGCTGTTTTTT,CASNRTESTQGAGELFF
TRBJ2-3,TRBV11-3,TRBD1,.,TGTGCCAGCAGCTCACTCCGGGACAGGACAGATACGCAGTATTTT,CASSSLRDRTDTQYF
TRBJ2-3,TRBV7-9,.,.,TGTGCCAGCAGCTCCCGCGACGGATACACAGATACGCAGTATTTT,CASSSRDGYTDTQYF
TRBJ1-3,TRBV6-6,.,.,TGTGCCAGCAGCAGCGGGACGTTCGGAAACACCATATATTTT,CASSSGTFGNTIYF
TRBJ2-7,TRBV5-3,.,.,TGTGCCAGAAGCTTGAGGTTAGGCCCCTCCTACGAGCAGTACTTC,CARSLRLGPSYEQYF
TRBJ2-7,TRBV27,TRBD1,.,TGTGCCAGCAGTCCCGGACAGGGGCCCTACGAGCAGTACTTC,CASSPGQGPYEQYF
TRBJ1-5,TRBV19,.,.,TGTGCCAGTCGAATGGGGACACCCACAGATTATAGCAATCAGCCCCAGCATTTT,CASRMGTPTDYSNQPQHF
TRBJ2-7,TRBV4-3,.,.,TGCGCCAGCAGCCATCTTTTGGACTCCTTTGAAGAGCAGTACTTC,CASSHLLDSFEEQYF
TRBJ1-1,TRBV6-5,.,.,TGTGCCAGCAGTTACGGACTTATGAACACTGAAGCTTTCTTT,CASSYGLMNTEAFF
TRBJ2-7,TRBV11-2,.,medium-sized,TGTGCCAGCAGCTTAGGAAAAGGTTCCTACGAGCAGTACTTC,CASSLGKGSYEQYF
TRBJ1-1,TRBV7-3,.,.,TGTGCCAGCAGCTTAACAATCTCAGGGGCGAGCACTGAAGCTTTCTTT,CASSLTISGASTEAFF
TRBJ2-5,TRBV6-5,.,.,TGTGCCAGCAGCCCCGGGGAGACCCAGTACTTC,CASSPGETQYF
TRBJ1-2,TRBV27,TRBD1,many,TGTGCCAGCAGTTTCACAGGGGGCGATGGCTACACCTTC,CASSFTGGDGYTF
TRBJ1-6,TRBV6-6,TRBD1,.,TGTGCCATAACAGGGGGCCTATATAATTCACCCCTCCACTTT,CAITGGLYNSPLHF
TRBJ1-5,TRBV11-2,TRBD1,few,TGTGCCAGCAGCTCACAGGGGACACATCAGCCCCAGCATTTT,CASSSQGTHQPQHF
TRBJ2-1,TRBV7-3,TRBD2,many,TGTGCCAGCAGCCCCGGGACTAGCGGCTACAATGAGCAGTTCTTC,CASSPGTSGYNEQFF
TRBJ2-5,TRBV2,TRBD2,.,TGTGCCAGCAGTAGTGTCGGGGGGGACCAAGAGACCCAGTACTTC,CASSSVGGDQETQYF
TRBJ2-6,TRBV28,.,.,TGTGCCAGCGGCGACAGGGGAGGGGTGTCCGGGGCCAACGTCCTGACTTTC,CASGDRGGVSGANVLTF
TRBJ1-6,TRBV9,.,few,TGTGCCAGCAGCCCAGTGGGGCTTTATAATTCACCCCTCCACTTT,CASSPVGLYNSPLHF
TRBJ2-5,TRBV4-1,TRBD2,.,TGCGCCAGCAGCCAAGGAAGTGGGGGGGTAGGGGAGACCCAGTACTTC,CASSQGSGGVGETQYF
TRBJ2-5,TRBV11-3,TRBD1,.,TGTGCCAGCAGCGAGCCGGGACAGGGTCAAGAGACCCAGTACTTC,CASSEPGQGQETQYF
TRBJ1-1,TRBV6-6,.,.,TGTGCCAGCAACCCACAGGAGGACACTGAAGCTTTCTTT,CASNPQEDTEAFF
TRBJ1-5,TRBV9,.,.,TGTGCCAGCAGCTCGCGGGACACCCGTCAGCCCCAGCATTTT,CASSSRDTRQPQHF
TRBJ2-1,TRBV7-6,.,many,TGTGCCAGCAGCCCGGACCGGAGCTCCTACAATGAGCAGTTCTTC,CASSPDRSSYNEQFF
TRBJ2-7,TRBV27,.,.,TGTGCCAGCAGTTTAGACGCGGGTCCTTCCTACGAGCAGTACTTC,CASSLDAGPSYEQYF
TRBJ2-7,TRBV7-8,.,.,TGTGCCAGCAGCTTAGGGTATCTTGCGTACGAGCAGTACTTC,CASSLGYLAYEQYF
TRBJ1-2,TRBV18,TRBD1,few,TGTGCCAGCTCAGCAACAGGGGGCGCGGACTATGGCTACACCTTC,CASSATGGADYGYTF
TRBJ1-2,TRBV15,.,.,TGTGCCACCAGCAGAGCCCCGGACAGTTCCTATGGCTACACCTTC,CATSRAPDSSYGYTF
TRBJ1-2,TRBV7-8,.,.,TGTGCCAGCAGCCAAGCGGGCAAGACTTATGGCTACACCTTC,CASSQAGKTYGYTF
TRBJ1-1,TRBV7-9,.,.,TGTGCCAGCAGCCGCGTAGGGGGTTCTACTGAAGCTTTCTTT,CASSRVGGSTEAFF
TRBJ2-3,TRBV9,.,few,TGTGCCAGCAGCGTCTCTTGGACTATGCTCACAGATACGCAGTATTTT,CASSVSWTMLTDTQYF
TRBJ1-1,TRBV9,.,large,TGTGCCAGCAGCGTAGGACCCGGGGGCACTGAAGCTTTCTTT,CASSVGPGGTEAFF
TRBJ2-5,TRBV10-1,.,.,TGCGCCAGCAGTCCAAGGGCAGGAGACTGGTACCAAGAGACCCAGTACTTC,CASSPRAGDWYQETQYF
TRBJ1-1,TRBV11-2,TRBD1,.,TGTGCCAGCAGGGCTACAGGGGACACTGAAGCTTTCTTT,CASRATGDTEAFF
TRBJ2-5,TRBV18,.,.,TGTGCCAGCTCAGCGGTCACAGAGACCCAGTACTTC,CASSAVTETQYF
TRBJ2-1,TRBV19,.,.,TGTGCCAGTAGTATAGCCTCAATGGGCAGCCTTAATGAGCAGTTCTTC,CASSIASMGSLNEQFF